One sample yielded the 23 T cell receptor beta chains listed below, sequenced in a study of radiotherapy plus CTLA-4 blockade in lung cancer. The table came from immunoSEQ multiplex PCR; TCRdb's copy has only in-frame clones and leaves some out. The repertoire holds 40,000 or so clones, 80% to 90% seen once, with roughly 23% in the top ten. Sequencing was performed on peripheral blood, taken from a patient treated with radiotherapy plus ipilimumab. The source of these receptors is a human donor with non-small cell lung cancer whose response to radiotherapy plus ipilimumab could not be evaluated.

V and J are TRBV5-1 and TRBJ2-5; D unresolved. The CDR3 has 13 amino acids. The ends were cut back, 5 bases at V and 5 bases at J, with 13 bases in the middle. Germline CDR1 is SGHRS and CDR2 is YFSETQ. The chain's CDR3 is CASRGGAGETQYF. As DNA, the CDR3 is TGCGCCAGCAGAGGTGGAGCCGGGGAGACCCAGTACTTC.

The rearrangement uses TRBV2 and TRBJ2-5; perhaps TRBD1 as D (6 bases). The CDR3 sequence is 12 residues long. With 8 bases removed from V and 7 bases from J, the gap between germline ends came to 14 bases. In germline, CDR1 is SNHLY, CDR2 FYNNEI. CDR3 residues: CASSQGWGTQYF. The CDR3 bases are TGTGCCAGCTCTCAGGGGTGGGGGACCCAGTACTTC.

Comment on this clone: The same CDR3 also results from other DNA sequences found in this sample. V and J are TRBV11-2 and TRBJ2-7; no firm D call. CDR3 size: 14 residues. Trimming cost V 0 bases and J 0 bases, with 6 bases left between them. Germline V gives CDR1 SGHAT, CDR2 FQNNGV. CDR3 region: CASSLDILSYEQYF. The CDR3 DNA reads as TGTGCCAGCAGCTTAGATATCCTCTCCTACGAGCAGTACTTC.

This clone was detected a few times. V usage is TRBV7-2 and J usage is TRBJ2-7, with D perhaps matching TRBD1 (5 bases). The germline V gene encodes CDR1 SGHTA and CDR2 FQGNSA. The CDR3 contains 15 residues. The germline V and J ends were trimmed by 5 bases and 0 bases, with 14 bases remaining between them. CDR3 protein: CASSPQGLISYEQYF. The CDR3 coding sequence is TGTGCCAGCAGCCCCCAGGGTTTGATCTCCTACGAGCAGTACTTC.

This rearrangement joins TRBV10-2 to TRBJ1-2, with TRBD1 matching over 7 bases. Trimming at V came to 1 base and at J to 3 bases, leaving 5 bases not matched to a gene. The CDR3 runs to 15 residues. The V gene's germline CDR1 is WSHSY and CDR2 SAAADI. The CDR3 nucleotides read TGCGCCAGCAGTGAGTTCACAGGGGCTTACTATGGCTACACCTTC. Its protein product is CASSEFTGAYYGYTF.

The rearrangement uses TRBV7-9 and TRBJ1-2; D call uncertain. This CDR3 is built from 13 residues. Trimming cost V 5 bases and J 4 bases, with 11 bases left between them. Germline V gives CDR1 SEHNR, CDR2 FQNEAQ (reference sequence). CDR3 bases: TGTGCCAGCAGCGAGACTCCCCTCTATGGCTACACCTTC. Translating it yields CASSETPLYGYTF.

Turning to this clone: Different DNA sequences within this sample yield the same CDR3. The chain combines TRBV30 with TRBJ2-3, with 7 bases that match TRBD2. The CDR3 loop spans 19 amino acids. The V gene end was trimmed by 7 bases and the J gene end by 0 bases; junction bases not matched to a gene: 22. Looked up from germline, CDR1 is GTSNPN and CDR2 is SVGIG (reference sequence). The CDR3 region has the DNA TGTGCCTATGGACGGACTAGGGACTCCTTTAACGCTAGCACAGATACGCAGTATTTT. Amino acids: CAYGRTRDSFNASTDTQYF.

The V call is TRBV7-3, the J call TRBJ2-2; D is perhaps TRBD2 (9 bases). In germline, CDR1 is SGHTA, CDR2 FQGTGA. The CDR3 is 16 residues long. The V end lost 8 bases, the J end lost 7 bases, and 23 bases lay between the germline ends. CDR3 sequence: CASSLGASGTGGELFF. The CDR3 region has the DNA TGTGCCAGCTCTCTGGGGGCTAGCGGGACAGGCGGGGAGCTGTTTTTT.

This rearrangement joins TRBV6-1 to TRBJ1-2; tentatively, D is TRBD1 (5 bases). The V and J ends lost 10 bases and 3 bases respectively, with 18 bases between them. The CDR3 consists of 14 residues. CDR1 and CDR2 (germline): MNHNS, SASEGT. CDR3 bases: TGTGCCATCGGCCGGGGGTTGGACCACTATGGCTACACCTTC. Amino acids: CAIGRGLDHYGYTF.

The chain carries TRBV7-3 and TRBJ2-1; TRBD1 matches at 12 bases. The CDR3 extends over 15 amino acids. CDR1 SGHTA and CDR2 FQGTGA come from the germline V gene. With V trimmed by 7 bases and J by 8 bases, 9 bases remained unmatched. The CDR3 DNA sequence: TGTGCCAGCACCCAAAGGGGACAGGGGGCCGATGAGCAGTTCTTC. Translating gives CASTQRGQGADEQFF.

The chain recombines TRBV7-9 with TRBJ2-1, with D perhaps matching TRBD2 (7 bases). CDR3 length: 17 residues. V gave up 4 bases and J gave up 8 bases, with 24 bases separating them. The germline gives CDR1 SEHNR, CDR2 FQNEAQ (reference sequence). Here the CDR3 reads CASSSKGGAQIGDEQFF. The CDR3 region has the DNA TGTGCCAGCAGCTCAAAGGGGGGGGCGCAGATCGGCGATGAGCAGTTCTTC.

This clone was counted a single time. The rearrangement uses TRBV5-6 and TRBJ2-5; 8 nucleotides align to TRBD1. The V and J ends lost 3 bases and 4 bases, in that order; junction bases with no gene match: 5. The CDR3 is 14 amino acids. Germline V gives CDR1 SGHDT, CDR2 YYEEEE. Written as DNA, the CDR3 is TGTGCCAGCAGCTCGAGGACAGGGCGAGAGACCCAGTACTTC. Its translation: CASSSRTGRETQYF.

The chain has TRBV5-4 and TRBJ2-7; 10 nucleotides align to TRBD1. The trim removed 4 bases at V and 1 base at J, leaving 5 bases unmatched. Germline V CDR1 and CDR2: SGHNT, YYREEE (reference sequence). This CDR3 has 15 residues. As DNA, the CDR3 is TGTGCCAGCAGCGCGGGACAGGGGTCATCCTACGAGCAGTACTTC. Its translation is CASSAGQGSSYEQYF.

The rearrangement joins TRBV7-2 to TRBJ2-2; no reliable D call. Germline assignment: CDR1 SGHTA and CDR2 FQGNSA. V was trimmed by 6 bases and J by 7 bases, leaving 9 bases between them. The CDR3 contains 12 residues. CDR3: CASSINYGELFF. The CDR3, as DNA: TGTGCCAGCAGTATCAACTACGGGGAGCTGTTTTTT.

The rearrangement joins TRBV6-1 to TRBJ2-3, with TRBD1 matching over 10 bases. This CDR3 is 15 amino acids long. V lost 5 bases and J lost 6; bases outside the gene matches: 8. In germline, CDR1 is MNHNS, CDR2 SASEGT. The CDR3 spells CASSPRDRGSDTQYF. CDR3 coding DNA: TGTGCCAGCAGTCCCCGGGACAGGGGAAGTGATACGCAGTATTTT.

This sequence joins TRBV27 and TRBJ2-7; D not resolved. The CDR3 loop spans 11 amino acids. Trimming removed 6 bases from V and 1 base from J, with 4 bases in between. Germline CDR1 is MNHEY and CDR2 is SMNVEV (reference sequence). CDR3 coding DNA: TGTGCCAGCAGCCGGTCCTACGAGCAGTACTTC. Translation gives CASSRSYEQYF.

Concerning this clone itself: The identical CDR3 is also encoded by other nucleotide sequences in the sample. The chain carries TRBV9 and TRBJ2-2; no firm D call. CDR1 SGDLS and CDR2 YYNGEE come from the germline V gene. V was cut by 6 bases and J by 5 bases, with 11 bases left in between. The CDR3 loop spans 13 amino acids. The CDR3 region is CASMSVVTGELFF. As DNA, the CDR3 is TGTGCCAGCATGTCGGTGGTGACCGGGGAGCTGTTTTTT.

J is TRBJ2-7 and V is TRBV9, with 7 bases identical to TRBD2. Germline V CDR1 and CDR2: SGDLS, YYNGEE. The CDR3 loop spans 16 amino acids. Trimming at V came to 0 bases and at J to 1 base, leaving 7 bases not matched to a gene. CDR3 loop: CASSVDGGRGSYEQYF. The CDR3 nucleotides are TGTGCCAGCAGCGTAGACGGCGGGAGAGGTTCCTACGAGCAGTACTTC.

The chain is built from TRBV18 and TRBJ1-2; no clear D gene. The V end lost 3 bases, the J end lost 7 bases, and 15 bases lay between the germline ends. There are 14 residues in the CDR3. The germline V gene has CDR1 KGHSH and CDR2 LQKENI. CDR3 nucleotide sequence: TGTGCCAGCTCACCGGGAGAGGGTATAATTGGCTACACCTTC. Its translation: CASSPGEGIIGYTF.

V gene TRBV12-5 combines with J gene TRBJ2-1; TRBD1 matches at 11 bases. With V trimmed by 0 bases and J by 8 bases, 12 bases remained unmatched. CDR1 LGHNT and CDR2 FRNRAP come from the germline V gene. The CDR3 is made up of 18 amino acids. The CDR3 nucleotides read TGTGCTAGTGGTTTGGTATTGTTAGGGACAGGGGGTGTCCATGAGCAGTTCTTC. Amino acids: CASGLVLLGTGGVHEQFF.

This chain connects TRBV10-3 to TRBJ2-6, with 9 bases fitting TRBD1. Germline V gene lookup returns CDR1 ENHRY and CDR2 SYGVKD. This CDR3 comprises 19 residues. The junction had 14 bases not matched to a gene; V was cut back by 6 bases and J by 2 bases. The CDR3 nucleotides read TGTGCCATCAGGGACCCAGGGACAGGGAGGTGGGCTGGGGCCAACGTCCTGACTTTC. This sequence encodes CAIRDPGTGRWAGANVLTF.

The J gene is TRBJ2-7, the V gene TRBV7-2, with 8 bases lining up with TRBD1. The CDR3 has 13 residues. V shed 5 bases, J shed 7 bases, and the junction held 7 bases outside the gene matches. From germline, CDR1 is SGHTA and CDR2 FQGNSA. The CDR3 nucleotides are TGTGCCAGCAGCCCAGGGGGCGCGGGGGAGCAGTACTTC. Amino acids: CASSPGGAGEQYF.

This chain links TRBV6-5 with TRBJ2-7; 8 nucleotides match TRBD1. The ends lost 7 bases at V and 12 bases at J; junction bases unmatched: 14. The germline V gene encodes CDR1 MNHEY and CDR2 SVGAGI. CDR3 size: 13 residues. The CDR3 nucleotides are TGTGCCAGCACCGTAGGGTCCCGGGACAGGATGTACTTC. Its translation: CASTVGSRDRMYF.